Listed below are T cell receptor beta chains from one sample, sequenced in a study of blood T cell repertoires in COVID-19. Method: immunoSEQ multiplex PCR; TCRdb's copy keeps in-frame clones and lacks some. This sample yields around 250,000 clones, of which 90% are seen a single time; less than 0.9% belongs to the top ten. Sequenced material: PBMCs or T cells enriched from blood (not recorded which). The source of these receptors is a man aged 50-60 years who had been exposed to COVID-19. Each CDR3 is given with its conserved first and last residue. The D gene is left open where the match is weak. Expanded clones are given a class, and other clones once, few, many or no size at all.

V: TRBV24-1; size: -; D: TRBD1; CDR3: CATSRTGVNTIYF
V: TRBV5-1; size: -; D: TRBD2; CDR3: CASSSTAGGDEQFF
V: TRBV5-5; size: -; D: -; CDR3: CASSLISGVVTGELFF
V: TRBV28; size: -; D: -; CDR3: CASTEGPKSSSYNEQFF
V: TRBV5-4; size: -; D: -; CDR3: CASSHPDPGGYYGYTF
V: TRBV7-3; size: -; D: TRBD1; CDR3: CASSWDRGSEQYF
V: TRBV5-5; size: -; D: -; CDR3: CASSVWGGRDTEAFF
V: TRBV27; size: -; D: TRBD1; CDR3: CASSFMRDSQIDSNQPQHF
V: TRBV28; size: -; D: -; CDR3: CASTLLRFSNYGYTF
V: TRBV7-6; size: -; D: -; CDR3: CASSFTIGQGNSPLHF
V: TRBV10-3; size: -; D: -; CDR3: CAISPKNTEAFF
V: TRBV28; size: once; D: -; CDR3: CASSLFGGVETQYF
V: TRBV21-1; size: -; D: -; CDR3: CASSMEWDSPCQPQHF
V: TRBV4-2; size: once; D: -; CDR3: CASSISVQGRNTEAFF
V: TRBV28; size: -; D: -; CDR3: CASRPTGTFASYSNQPQHF
V: TRBV28; size: -; D: TRBD1; CDR3: CASRFHDRGRWEKLFF
V: TRBV10-3; size: -; D: -; CDR3: CASKKQGENTEAFF
V: TRBV5-1; size: -; D: TRBD1; CDR3: CASRQGAFYGYTF
V: TRBV27; size: -; D: -; CDR3: CASSLSYPTRAGELFF